A single sample gave rise to the 25 T cell receptor beta chains below, sequenced in a study of shared clonotypes between healthy human individuals. This table comes from immunoSEQ multiplex PCR, and its TCRdb copy is limited to in-frame clones, with some not included. This table holds more than 1 million clones, 75% to 85% found once. The specimen sequenced was memory CD4+ T cells from PBMCs. Subset: CD45RA-negative fraction. These receptors all stem from a man aged 18 to 29 in good health. Some clones in this sample may be carry-over from other donors' samples.

This sequence joins TRBV19 and TRBJ1-6, with D perhaps matching TRBD1 (6 bases). The germline V and J ends were trimmed by 3 bases and 5 bases, with 17 bases remaining between them. This CDR3 is built from 17 residues. Germline V lookup: CDR1 LNHDA, CDR2 SQIVND (reference sequence). CDR3 residues: CASSIILRTAHNSPLHF. The CDR3, as DNA: TGTGCCAGTAGTATTATACTACGGACAGCCCATAATTCACCCCTCCACTTT. The full variable domain, completed using reference TRBV19 and TRBJ1-6, is DGGITQSPKYLFRKEGQNVTLSCEQNLNHDAMYWYRQDPGQGLRLIYYSQIVNDFQKGDIAEGYSVSREKKESFPLTVTSAQKNPTAFYLCASSIILRTAHNSPLHFGNGTRLTVT.

Remarks on this clone: The same CDR3 also results from other DNA sequences found in this sample. This chain uses TRBV7-2 with TRBJ2-7; D possibly corresponds to TRBD1 (5 bases). Germline CDR1 and CDR2: SGHTA and FQGNSA. Trimming shortened V by 0 bases and J by 1 base, and 7 bases separated the two germline ends. The CDR3 has 14 residues. The CDR3 loop is CASSLASGSYEQYF. CDR3 DNA sequence: TGTGCCAGCAGCTTAGCGTCAGGGTCCTACGAGCAGTACTTC.

The chain uses TRBV18 and TRBJ2-3, with 15 nucleotides matching TRBD2. The junction had 3 bases not matched to a gene; V was cut back by 2 bases and J by 3 bases. The CDR3 totals 17 residues. The V gene's germline CDR1 is KGHSH and CDR2 LQKENI. CDR3 in amino acids: CASSPAGLAGGTDTQYF. The CDR3 DNA sequence: TGTGCCAGCTCACCAGCGGGACTAGCGGGAGGTACAGATACGCAGTATTTT.

The V call is TRBV27, the J call TRBJ2-7; 9 bases agree with TRBD2. This CDR3 has 16 residues. Germline loops: CDR1 MNHEY, CDR2 SMNVEV (reference sequence). V trimming: 7 bases; J trimming: 7 bases; junction bases outside the gene matches: 17. The CDR3 reads CASTRRLAGALGEQYF. For the CDR3, the DNA is TGTGCCAGCACCCGTAGATTAGCGGGAGCCCTAGGGGAGCAGTACTTC.

The chain employs TRBV19 and TRBJ2-7; D gene uncertain. The CDR3 totals 12 residues. Trimming left V 7 bases short and J 6 bases short, with 13 bases between. Germline V gives CDR1 LNHDA, CDR2 SQIVND (reference sequence). The CDR3 bases are TGTGCCAGTAACCCAGGTTCGGGCGAGCAGTACTTC. Its protein is CASNPGSGEQYF. Complete variable domain (other parts from reference TRBV19 and TRBJ2-7): DGGITQSPKYLFRKEGQNVTLSCEQNLNHDAMYWYRQDPGQGLRLIYYSQIVNDFQKGDIAEGYSVSREKKESFPLTVTSAQKNPTAFYLCASNPGSGEQYFGPGTRLTVT.

The rearrangement uses TRBV30 and TRBJ1-5; D is perhaps TRBD1 (5 bases). Trimming cost V 2 bases and J 0 bases, with 17 bases left between them. This CDR3 region has 17 residues. CDR1 is GTSNPN, CDR2 SVGIG, per germline (reference sequence). The CDR3 coding sequence is TGTGCCTGGAGTTCTTCCTCTAGACAGAGTAGCAATCAGCCCCAGCATTTT. Translated, it gives CAWSSSSRQSSNQPQHF. Together with reference TRBV30 and TRBJ1-5, the CDR3 gives the full variable domain: SQTIHQWPATLVQPVGSPLSLECTVEGTSNPNLYWYRQAAGRGLQLLFYSVGIGQISSEVPQNLSASRPQDRQFILSSKKLLLSDSGFYLCAWSSSSRQSSNQPQHFGDGTRLSIL.

This chain uses TRBV7-2 with TRBJ1-5; the D is unclear. The ends were cut back, 2 bases at V and 0 bases at J, with 5 bases in the middle. CDR3 length: 14 residues. Germline CDR1 is SGHTA and CDR2 is FQGNSA. For the CDR3, the DNA is TGTGCCAGCAGCTTACTCAATAGCAATCAGCCCCAGCATTTT. Translation gives CASSLLNSNQPQHF.

The table lists this clone with a few counts. The rearrangement joins TRBV18 to TRBJ2-4, with D unclear. Germline V gene sequence: CDR1 KGHSH, CDR2 LQKENI. The length of the CDR3 is 16 residues. Trimming removed 0 bases from V and 0 bases from J, with 9 bases in between. The CDR3 is CASSPPGSLAKNIQYF. DNA for the CDR3: TGTGCCAGCTCACCACCGGGGTCTCTAGCCAAAAACATTCAGTACTTC.

This chain links TRBV19 with TRBJ2-7; 12 bases are shared with TRBD1. The CDR3 contains 14 residues. The junction had 7 bases not matched to a gene; V was cut back by 7 bases and J by 6 bases. Germline assignment: CDR1 LNHDA and CDR2 SQIVND (reference sequence). This CDR3 is CASTPGQGAFEQYF. The CDR3 nucleotides read TGTGCCAGTACCCCGGGACAGGGGGCGTTCGAGCAGTACTTC.

In its sample, this clone was seen a few times. The chain carries TRBV6-1 and TRBJ2-2, with 8 nucleotides matching TRBD2. V shed 7 bases and J 2 bases; nucleotides not matched to a gene: 3. This CDR3 comprises 14 residues. Germline assignment: CDR1 MNHNS and CDR2 SASEGT. CDR3 nucleotide sequence: TGTGCCAGCAAGCGGGAGATAAACACCGGGGAGCTGTTTTTT. Protein sequence: CASKREINTGELFF.

The CDR3 loop reads CASSLASNTETQYF. The CDR3, as DNA: TGTGCCAGCAGCTTAGCGTCGAACACAGAGACCCAGTACTTC. The chain combines TRBV7-8 with TRBJ2-5; no clear D. Trimming took 0 bases from V and 4 from J, leaving 9 bases between them. The CDR3 totals 14 residues. The V gene's germline CDR1 is SGHVS and CDR2 FQNEAQ.

The chain links TRBV19 to TRBJ2-3, with D hard to call. Germline CDR1 reads LNHDA; CDR2 reads SQIVND (reference sequence). With 1 base removed from V and 6 bases from J, the gap between germline ends came to 11 bases. CDR3 length: 14 residues. CDR3: CASSIGLAWDTQYF. CDR3 coding DNA: TGTGCCAGTAGTATAGGGCTCGCCTGGGATACGCAGTATTTT.

The CDR3 spells CASSLREQETQYF. The CDR3 DNA follows: TGTGCCAGCAGTTTGCGGGAACAAGAGACCCAGTACTTC. The V call is TRBV27, the J call TRBJ2-5, with D perhaps matching TRBD2 (6 bases). V lost 3 bases and J lost 2, with 7 bases in between. Germline lookup yields CDR1 MNHEY and CDR2 SMNVEV (reference sequence). The CDR3 runs 13 residues.

This clone has a single count. This chain links TRBV5-1 with TRBJ1-4; D unresolved. The germline V and J ends were trimmed by 4 bases and 3 bases, with 7 bases remaining between them. The CDR3 is made up of 13 amino acids. In germline, CDR1 is SGHRS, CDR2 YFSETQ. This CDR3 is CASSVKSNEKLFF. The CDR3, as DNA: TGCGCCAGCAGCGTCAAGTCTAATGAAAAACTGTTTTTT.

In its sample, this clone was seen once. The rearrangement uses TRBV5-8 and TRBJ2-7; D might be TRBD2 (7 bases). CDR1 and CDR2 from the germline V gene are SGHTS and YDEGEE. The CDR3 has 13 residues. V lost 3 bases, J lost 9 bases, and 16 bases lay in between. In DNA, the CDR3 is TGTGCCAGCAGCTCCCATCCGGGGGGCCCGCAGTACTTC. Amino acid sequence: CASSSHPGGPQYF.

This clone has a handful of counts. The chain links TRBV28 to TRBJ2-2; D is ambiguous. Looked up from germline, CDR1 is MDHEN and CDR2 is SYDVKM. The CDR3 is 14 residues long. The V end lost 8 bases, the J end lost 3 bases, and 13 bases lay between the germline ends. CDR3 DNA: TGTGCCAGCCGCCCCCGAGGCCACACCGGGGAGCTGTTTTTT. It yields the protein CASRPRGHTGELFF.

The chain employs TRBV5-1 and TRBJ2-4, with D perhaps TRBD1 (5 bases). Trimming removed 0 bases from V and 2 bases from J, with 18 bases in between. Germline lookup yields CDR1 SGHRS and CDR2 YFSETQ. The CDR3 length is 18 residues. This chain's CDR3 is CASSLGLRQGGTKNIQYF. The DNA for the CDR3 is TGCGCCAGCAGCTTGGGTTTACGGCAGGGTGGGACCAAAAACATTCAGTACTTC.

This chain links TRBV7-2 with TRBJ2-1, with TRBD1 as a possible D gene (5 bases). The CDR3 loop spans 16 amino acids. V shed 4 bases and J shed 6 bases, with 19 bases lying between them. Germline assignment: CDR1 SGHTA and CDR2 FQGNSA. This CDR3 reads CASSSGPPTVGNEQFF. DNA of the CDR3: TGTGCCAGCAGCTCCGGGCCCCCGACAGTTGGCAATGAGCAGTTCTTC.

The J gene is TRBJ2-2, the V gene TRBV7-3; 10 bases align to TRBD2. The CDR3 is 15 residues long. The junction had 7 bases not matched to a gene; V was cut back by 6 bases and J by 6 bases. Germline-derived CDR1 and CDR2 are SGHTA and FQGTGA. CDR3 loop: CASSGAGGLAGELFF. DNA for the CDR3: TGTGCCAGCAGTGGAGCGGGAGGGCTTGCCGGGGAGCTGTTTTTT.

The CDR3 sequence: CASSARSGSADTQYF. In DNA, the CDR3 is TGCGCCAGCAGTGCTCGCTCCGGATCGGCAGATACGCAGTATTTT. The chain combines TRBV10-1 with TRBJ2-3; D not certain. Germline V lookup: CDR1 WNHNN, CDR2 SYGVQD (reference sequence). The V end was cut by 4 bases, the J end by 4 bases, with 15 bases between. CDR3 length: 15 amino acids.

This clone was counted a single time. CDR3 coding DNA: TGTGCCAGCAGTCAGGGGTCGGGGGATCAGCCCCAGCATTTT. This translates into CASSQGSGDQPQHF. The chain links TRBV2 to TRBJ1-5; D is possibly TRBD1 (6 bases). Germline-derived CDR1 and CDR2 are SNHLY and FYNNEI. CDR3 length: 14 amino acids. Trimming shortened V by 5 bases and J by 5 bases, and 13 bases separated the two germline ends.

This clone was seen just once. The chain links TRBV4-3 to TRBJ2-3; 11 bases match TRBD2. Germline lookup yields CDR1 LGHNA and CDR2 YSLEER. The CDR3 runs 15 residues. Trimming took 2 bases from V and 6 from J; bases not matched to a gene: 4. CDR3 nucleotides: TGCGCCAGCAGCCAAAGACTAGCGGGAACGGATACGCAGTATTTT. As protein: CASSQRLAGTDTQYF.

This clone appeared once. The chain is built from TRBV2 and TRBJ2-1; 8 bases line up with TRBD2. Germline CDR1 reads SNHLY; CDR2 reads FYNNEI. The J segment lost 3 bases and the V segment lost 3 bases, leaving 10 bases of the junction unmatched. The CDR3 extends over 17 amino acids. Here the CDR3 DNA reads TGTGCCAGCAGTGACCCTAACACTAGCGGCGACTACAATGAGCAGTTCTTC. Its protein product is CASSDPNTSGDYNEQFF.

Details on this clone: Possible read error: a much larger clone is one base away. The gene calls are TRBV7-9 and TRBJ2-5, with D perhaps TRBD1 (5 bases). V lost 3 bases and J 1 base, leaving 6 bases between the germline ends. From germline, CDR1 is SEHNR and CDR2 FQNEAQ (reference sequence). The CDR3 sequence is 13 residues long. The CDR3 is CASSFGAQETQYF. The CDR3, as DNA: TGTGCCAGCAGCTTTGGGGCCCAAGAGACCCAGTACTTC.

The chain carries TRBV9 and TRBJ2-1; TRBD2 might be the D (5 bases). Germline V gives CDR1 SGDLS, CDR2 YYNGEE. This CDR3 contains 16 residues. Trimming stripped 4 bases from V and 9 bases from J, with 23 bases between. This CDR3 is CASSPSAGPSSGEQFF. The CDR3 DNA sequence: TGTGCCAGCAGCCCTTCGGCGGGCCCCAGCAGTGGTGAGCAGTTCTTC.